This T cell receptor beta chain was sequenced during a study of shared clonotypes between healthy human individuals. TCRdb keeps only in-frame clones here, not all; method: immunoSEQ multiplex PCR. The repertoire holds millions of clones, with approximately 90% as singletons. The investigators split CD4+ cells into a CD45RA+ naive subset and a CD45RA-negative memory subset. The source of this sequence is a man aged 18 to 30 in good health. The material sequenced was naive CD4+ T cells sorted from blood. Subset noted: CD45RA+ positively selected.

CDR3 in amino acids: CASSSITRTSSYEQYF. Here the CDR3 DNA reads TGTGCCAGCAGTTCGATCACCCGGACTAGCAGCTACGAGCAGTACTTC. The genes are TRBV7-6 and TRBJ2-7, with TRBD2 matching 8 bases. In germline, CDR1 is SGHVS, CDR2 FNYEAQ. This CDR3 region has 16 residues. Germline trimming cut 6 bases from V and 3 bases from J; bases unmatched to any gene: 13.